The 31 T cell receptor beta chains given below trace back to one sample, sequenced in a study of blood T cell repertoires in COVID-19. TCRdb's table, derived via immunoSEQ multiplex PCR, lists solely in-frame clones and lacks some. The sample comprises 65,000 or so clones, 90% of which are singletons, and roughly 1.3% rests with the top ten. The sequencing sample was made of peripheral blood. The receptor source for this set is a man aged 60-69 years with acute or convalescent COVID-19.

The rearrangement joins TRBV3-1 (or the pseudogene TRBV3-2) to TRBJ2-2; D might be TRBD2 (7 bases). The V gene lost 2 bases and the J gene lost 5 bases, with 12 bases spanning the gap. The CDR3 sequence is 15 residues long. Germline CDR1 reads LGHDT; CDR2 reads YNNKEL (reference sequence). For the CDR3, the DNA is TGTGCCAGCAGCCAATCCGGGGGGCGAACCGGGGAGCTGTTTTTT. Translation: CASSQSGGRTGELFF.

The gene calls are TRBV4-1 and TRBJ1-1; tentative D call: TRBD1 (5 bases). Germline CDR1 is MGHRA and CDR2 is YSYEKL. V dropped 0 bases and J dropped 5 bases, with 10 bases sitting between them. This CDR3 has 14 residues. In DNA, the CDR3 is TGCGCCAGCAGCCAAGAGGGGGGGTTGACTGAAGCTTTCTTT. Its protein is CASSQEGGLTEAFF.

The CDR3 loop is CASSHDYRAQVEQYF. CDR3 in DNA: TGTGCCAGCAGCCACGATTACAGGGCTCAGGTCGAGCAGTACTTC. The J gene is TRBJ2-7, the V gene TRBV3-1 (or the pseudogene TRBV3-2); perhaps TRBD1 as D (6 bases). Germline CDR1 and CDR2: LGHDT and YNNKEL (reference sequence). V lost 3 bases to trimming and J lost 6 bases, with 18 bases between them. The CDR3 runs 15 residues.

The gene calls are TRBV3-1 (or the pseudogene TRBV3-2) and TRBJ1-2, with D possibly TRBD1 on 6 matching bases. V lost 2 bases, J lost 3 bases, and 13 bases lay in between. From germline, CDR1 is LGHDT and CDR2 YNNKEL (reference sequence). The CDR3 extends over 15 amino acids. In DNA form, the CDR3 reads TGTGCCAGCAGCCAAACGGGGGGACACCACTATGGCTACACCTTC. Protein: CASSQTGGHHYGYTF.

Of note for this clone: At one end, the junction sequence differs from germline, possibly due to a read error. The chain joins TRBV27 to TRBJ1-3; the D gene is possibly TRBD1 (5 bases). The CDR3 is 15 amino acids. Germline CDR1 is MNHEY and CDR2 is SMNVEV (reference sequence). CDR3: CASTLRGGAGNTIYF. CDR3 DNA: TGTGCCAGCACTTTAAGAGGAGGGGCTGGAAACACCATATATTTT.

The DNA for the CDR3 is TGTGCCAGCAGTTATTTTGGGGAGAACTATGGCTACACCTTC. Translation: CASSYFGENYGYTF. This chain joins TRBV6-5 and TRBJ1-2; no reliable D call. V lost 3 bases and J lost 2, with 10 bases in between. The CDR3 consists of 14 residues. From germline, CDR1 is MNHEY and CDR2 SVGAGI.

CDR3 bases: TGTGCCAGCAGCTTGAGTGGTAACGAGCAGTACTTC. Protein product: CASSLSGNEQYF. V is TRBV11-3 and J is TRBJ2-7; the D is unclear. V lost 3 bases, J lost 5 bases, and 8 bases lay in between. CDR3 length equals 12 residues. CDR1 SGHNT and CDR2 YENEEA come from the germline V gene.

V usage is TRBV4-1 and J usage is TRBJ2-7; a possible D gene is TRBD1 (5 bases). V lost 0 bases to trimming and J lost 1 base, with 10 bases between them. The CDR3 runs 15 residues. Germline lookup yields CDR1 MGHRA and CDR2 YSYEKL. CDR3 loop: CASSQDQGISYEQYF. The CDR3 nucleotides are TGCGCCAGCAGCCAAGACCAGGGTATATCCTACGAGCAGTACTTC.

This chain links TRBV11-2 with TRBJ2-7; TRBD2 agrees at 9 bases. With V trimmed by 3 bases and J by 2 bases, 14 bases remained unmatched. The CDR3 has 18 residues. The germline V gene encodes CDR1 SGHAT and CDR2 FQNNGV. The CDR3 sequence: CASSFNWAGGSLAYEQYF. In nucleotides, the CDR3 is TGTGCCAGCAGCTTCAATTGGGCGGGGGGGTCCTTAGCCTACGAGCAGTACTTC.

The chain has TRBV11-2 and TRBJ2-7, with D possibly being TRBD1 (5 bases). Trimming removed 3 bases at V and 3 bases at J, with 9 bases between. CDR3 length: 13 residues. Germline CDR1 is SGHAT and CDR2 is FQNNGV. The DNA of the CDR3 is TGTGCCAGCAGCTTGACAGCTTACTACGAGCAGTACTTC. Protein sequence: CASSLTAYYEQYF.

V usage is TRBV7-8 and J usage is TRBJ1-2, with a tentative D call TRBD1 (5 bases). The CDR3 is 13 residues long. Germline V CDR1 and CDR2: SGHVS, FQNEAQ. V was clipped by 2 bases and J by 3 bases, with 7 bases between them. Here the CDR3 reads CASSLTGDYGYTF. The CDR3 DNA reads as TGTGCCAGCAGCTTAACAGGAGACTATGGCTACACCTTC. Filled out from reference TRBV7-8 and TRBJ1-2, the complete variable domain reads GAGVSQSPRYKVAKRGQDVALRCDPISGHVSLFWYQQALGQGPEFLTYFQNEAQLDKSGLPSDRFFAERPEGSVSTLKIQRTQQEDSAVYLCASSLTGDYGYTFGSGTRLTVV.

The rearrangement joins TRBV2 to TRBJ2-1; TRBD1 matches at 8 bases. Germline-derived CDR1 and CDR2 are SNHLY and FYNNEI. Losses at the gene ends were 7 bases for V and 10 bases for J; bases not matched to a gene: 6. The CDR3 is made up of 12 amino acids. The CDR3 DNA is TGTGCCAGCACCACAGGGGGTTGGGAGCAGTTCTTC. Translation gives CASTTGGWEQFF.

The chain recombines TRBV30 with TRBJ2-7, with D possibly being TRBD1 (6 bases). Germline lookup yields CDR1 GTSNPN and CDR2 SVGIG (reference sequence). There are 14 residues in the CDR3. Trimming took off 0 bases at V and 4 bases at J, with 13 bases between the two ends. In DNA, the CDR3 is TGTGCCTGGAGTGTAGGCAGGGGCATATACGAGCAGTACTTC. Translating gives CAWSVGRGIYEQYF.

The rearrangement links TRBV6-5 to TRBJ1-6; D remains ambiguous. CDR1 is MNHEY, CDR2 SVGAGI, per germline. The CDR3 runs 13 residues. With 9 bases removed from V and 10 bases from J, the gap between germline ends came to 16 bases. The CDR3 DNA sequence: TGTGCCAGTATCTTAGGACTCAGATCACCCCTCCACTTT. Protein product: CASILGLRSPLHF.

The chain is built from TRBV11-2 and TRBJ2-1; D call uncertain. Trimming shortened V by 0 bases and J by 2 bases, and 2 bases separated the two germline ends. The germline CDR1 and CDR2 sequences are SGHAT and FQNNGV. This CDR3 spans 13 amino acids. The chain's CDR3 is CASSLDAYNEQFF. CDR3 nucleotide sequence: TGTGCCAGCAGCTTAGACGCCTACAATGAGCAGTTCTTC.

The chain combines TRBV2 with TRBJ1-2, with D possibly matching TRBD1 (5 bases). Between the trimmed V and J ends, which lost 6 bases and 4 bases, there was a span of 9 bases. The CDR3 sequence is 12 residues long. Germline values: CDR1 SNHLY, CDR2 FYNNEI. CDR3 amino acids: CASRGDSYGYTF. The CDR3 DNA reads TGTGCCAGCAGAGGAGACAGCTATGGCTACACCTTC.

The chain uses TRBV3-1 (or the pseudogene TRBV3-2) and TRBJ1-2; 8 nucleotides agree with TRBD1. CDR1 and CDR2 from the germline V gene are LGHDT and YNNKEL (reference sequence). J lost 8 bases, V lost 0 bases, and 2 bases had no gene match. CDR3 length: 13 amino acids. The CDR3 here is CASSQETGDGYTF. The CDR3 DNA reads TGTGCCAGCAGCCAAGAGACAGGGGACGGCTACACCTTC.

The V call is TRBV5-6, the J call TRBJ1-2, with 12 bases fitting TRBD1. This CDR3 region has 16 residues. The V segment lost 4 bases and the J segment 8 bases; nucleotides outside the gene matches: 12. Looked up from germline, CDR1 is SGHDT and CDR2 is YYEEEE. The CDR3 loop is CASSPSPGQGARGYTF. For the CDR3, the DNA is TGTGCCAGCAGCCCAAGTCCGGGACAGGGGGCGCGAGGCTACACCTTC. Looking up the rest from reference TRBV5-6 and TRBJ1-2 gives the full variable domain: DAGVTQSPTHLIKTRGQQVTLRCSPKSGHDTVSWYQQALGQGPQFIFQYYEEEERQRGNFPDRFSGHQFPNYSSELNVNALLLGDSALYLCASSPSPGQGARGYTFGSGTRLTVV.

The V gene is TRBV4-1, the J gene TRBJ1-5, with a weak D call TRBD1 (6 bases). With 4 bases removed from V and 3 bases from J, the gap between germline ends came to 16 bases. This CDR3 has 16 amino acids. Germline V lookup: CDR1 MGHRA, CDR2 YSYEKL. CDR3 nucleotide sequence: TGCGCCAGCAGCCCTAGAACAGGGCGTTTCAATCAGCCCCAGCATTTT. Its protein is CASSPRTGRFNQPQHF.

The chain joins TRBV5-4 to TRBJ1-2, with D perhaps matching TRBD1 (6 bases). The CDR3 loop spans 14 amino acids. The germline V and J ends were trimmed by 2 bases and 2 bases, with 10 bases remaining between them. Germline loops: CDR1 SGHNT, CDR2 YYREEE (reference sequence). This CDR3 reads CASSFPGANYGYTF. CDR3 sequence (DNA): TGTGCCAGCAGCTTTCCAGGGGCCAACTATGGCTACACCTTC.

The gene calls are TRBV9 and TRBJ2-5; 7 bases match TRBD2. V lost 0 bases, J lost 5 bases, and 10 bases stayed unmatched. This CDR3 contains 16 residues. Germline V gene lookup returns CDR1 SGDLS and CDR2 YYNGEE. CDR3 in DNA: TGTGCCAGCAGCGTAGTCGGCGGGGGTACGATGGAGACCCAGTACTTC. This encodes CASSVVGGGTMETQYF.

The chain combines TRBV7-9 with TRBJ1-2, with a tentative D call TRBD1 (5 bases). Trimming left V 4 bases short and J 1 base short, with 22 bases between. Germline-derived CDR1 and CDR2 are SEHNR and FQNEAQ (reference sequence). The CDR3 is 18 residues long. CDR3 nucleotides: TGTGCCAGCAGCTCGACCCCGTTAATGCAGGGCATTAACTATGGCTACACCTTC. Its translation is CASSSTPLMQGINYGYTF. Full variable domain (remainder filled in from reference TRBV7-9 and TRBJ1-2): DTGVSQNPRHKITKRGQNVTFRCDPISEHNRLYWYRQTLGQGPEFLTYFQNEAQLEKSRLLSDRFSAERPKGSFSTLEIQRTEQGDSAMYLCASSSTPLMQGINYGYTFGSGTRLTVV.

The chain employs TRBV30 and TRBJ2-3; 9 nucleotides agree with TRBD1. CDR3 size: 14 residues. With V trimmed by 4 bases and J by 7 bases, 9 bases remained unmatched. Per the germline V gene, CDR1 is GTSNPN and CDR2 is SVGIG (reference sequence). CDR3 sequence: CAWKLGQGLNTQYF. Written as DNA, the CDR3 is TGTGCCTGGAAACTGGGACAGGGTCTGAATACGCAGTATTTT.

CDR3 sequence reads: CASSYQRDAFF. In DNA form, the CDR3 reads TGTGCCAGCAGCTATCAACGGGATGCGTTCTTC. V gene TRBV12-3 or TRBV12-4 combines with J gene TRBJ2-1; D possibly corresponds to TRBD2 (5 bases). The ends were cut back, 6 bases at V and 15 bases at J, with 15 bases in the middle. The CDR3 totals 11 residues.

The rearrangement uses TRBV18 and TRBJ2-7, with D possibly TRBD2 on 6 matching bases. Germline V gene data show CDR1 as KGHSH and CDR2 as LQKENI. The V and J ends lost 4 bases and 6 bases respectively, with 34 bases between them. The CDR3 has 20 residues. Here the CDR3 DNA reads TGTGCCAGCTCACTAACACGGGGGTCTATTACCCTGGGGGAAAGGGGCGAGCAGTACTTC. This codes for CASSLTRGSITLGERGEQYF. The whole variable domain, remainder taken from reference TRBV18 and TRBJ2-7, is NAGVMQNPRHLVRRRGQEARLRCSPMKGHSHVYWYRQLPEEGLKFMVYLQKENIIDESGMPKERFSAEFPKEGPSILRIQQVVRGDSAAYFCASSLTRGSITLGERGEQYFGPGTRLTVT.

The chain couples TRBV6-5 to TRBJ1-3; D possibly corresponds to TRBD1 (5 bases). Deletions cut 2 bases from V and 0 bases from J, with 11 bases between. The CDR3 consists of 16 residues. Germline CDR1 and CDR2: MNHEY and SVGAGI. The chain's CDR3 is CASSYGRQNSGNTIYF. The CDR3 DNA reads as TGTGCCAGCAGTTACGGGCGACAGAACTCTGGAAACACCATATATTTT.

This clone was seen only once. The chain is built from TRBV7-9 and TRBJ2-7; TRBD1 matches 7 bases. The CDR3 consists of 15 residues. The germline CDR1 and CDR2 sequences are SEHNR and FQNEAQ (reference sequence). V shed 4 bases, J shed 2 bases, and the junction held 8 bases outside the gene matches. The DNA for the CDR3 is TGTGCCAGCAGCTACGTACAGGGGCCGGCCTACGAGCAGTACTTC. Translating it yields CASSYVQGPAYEQYF.

V gene TRBV7-2 combines with J gene TRBJ2-1; TRBD2 agrees at 15 bases. The CDR3 is 15 amino acids. Germline lookup yields CDR1 SGHTA and CDR2 FQGNSA. The V segment lost 7 bases and the J segment 8 bases; nucleotides outside the gene matches: 6. Here the CDR3 reads CASTGLAGGLYEQFF. The CDR3 region has the DNA TGTGCCAGCACGGGACTAGCGGGGGGACTTTATGAGCAGTTCTTC.

The chain links TRBV19 to TRBJ1-1; D unresolved. Trimming removed 2 bases at V and 1 base at J, with 5 bases between. CDR1 is LNHDA, CDR2 SQIVND, per germline (reference sequence). The CDR3 is 13 amino acids. As DNA, the CDR3 is TGTGCCAGTAGTATAATAGCGAACACTGAAGCTTTCTTT. This gives the protein CASSIIANTEAFF. The whole variable domain, remainder taken from reference TRBV19 and TRBJ1-1, is DGGITQSPKYLFRKEGQNVTLSCEQNLNHDAMYWYRQDPGQGLRLIYYSQIVNDFQKGDIAEGYSVSREKKESFPLTVTSAQKNPTAFYLCASSIIANTEAFFGQGTRLTVV.

The V call is TRBV18, the J call TRBJ2-1; TRBD2 agrees at 7 bases. The CDR3 is 15 residues long. V dropped 3 bases and J dropped 6; count of bases not matched to a gene: 8. Germline CDR1 and CDR2: KGHSH and LQKENI. CDR3 sequence reads: CASSPSRTGGNEQFF. CDR3 bases: TGTGCCAGCTCACCCAGTCGCACGGGGGGCAATGAGCAGTTCTTC.

The CDR3 region is CASSLARGQYGYTF. Written as DNA, the CDR3 is TGTGCCAGCAGCTTGGCCAGGGGGCAGTATGGCTACACCTTC. This chain connects TRBV5-4 to TRBJ1-2; 8 bases are a match to TRBD1. V gave up 0 bases and J gave up 5 bases; unmatched junction bases: 3. There are 14 residues in the CDR3. Germline V CDR1 and CDR2: SGHNT, YYREEE (reference sequence).